This T cell receptor (beta chain) was profiled in a study of blood T cells in healthy people across ages. Trimming pared 1 base from V and 0 bases from J, leaving 10 bases between. The CDR3 has 17 amino acids. Germline CDR1 and CDR2: LGHNA and YNFKEQ. This clonotype came up a few times. Its antigen is not known. Then a second PCR, running roughly 7 to 11 cycles, was carried out with a sample-barcoded 5' primer and a J-beta primer mix. TCRdb called the 5' RACE reads again in MiXCR, with one record for every CDR3 protein. There are 700,000 to 800,000 distinct CDR3 sequences in the sample; roughly 44% occur only once, and 20% to 25% lies in the top ten. Study-wide results and limits: A roughly linear age-dependent decrease characterized TCR beta diversity per million T cells.

The sequencing sample was made of blood. The chain is built from TRBV4-2 and TRBJ2-6; D uncertain. This TCR was sampled from a woman in her sixties or seventies in good health. CDR3 sequence reads: CASSQARKSSGANVLTF. The CDR3 bases are TGTGCCAGCAGCCAAGCGCGGAAAAGCTCTGGGGCCAACGTCCTGACTTTC.